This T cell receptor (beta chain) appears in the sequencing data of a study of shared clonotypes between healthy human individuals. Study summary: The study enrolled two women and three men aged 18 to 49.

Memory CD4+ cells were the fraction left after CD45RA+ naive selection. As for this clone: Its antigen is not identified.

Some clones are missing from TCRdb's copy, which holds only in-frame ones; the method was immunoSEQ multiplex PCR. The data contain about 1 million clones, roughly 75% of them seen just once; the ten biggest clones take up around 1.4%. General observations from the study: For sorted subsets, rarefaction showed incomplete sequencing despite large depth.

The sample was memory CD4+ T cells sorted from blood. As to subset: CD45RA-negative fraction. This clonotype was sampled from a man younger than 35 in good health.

DNA for the CDR3: TGTGCCAGCAGTGAATCAGGGGGGAACATTCAGTACTTC. Translation: CASSESGGNIQYF. The chain couples TRBV6-1 to TRBJ2-4, with D perhaps matching TRBD1 (7 bases). From germline, CDR1 is MNHNS and CDR2 SASEGT. V lost 2 bases and J 7 bases, leaving 9 bases between the germline ends. There are 13 residues in the CDR3.